This passage covers 14 T cell receptor beta chains from one sample sequenced in a study of shared clonotypes between healthy human individuals. This table comes from immunoSEQ multiplex PCR, and its TCRdb copy is limited to in-frame clones, with some not included. Among a few hundred thousand clones listed, around 87% were seen once. The sequenced material came from memory CD8+ T cells sorted from blood. Subset defined: CD45RO+ cells pooled with CCR7-negative TemRA cells. The receptors stem from a man younger than 30 in good health.

Concerning this clone: Distinct nucleotide sequences in the sample also encode this CDR3. The rearrangement uses TRBV27 and TRBJ2-7; the match to TRBD1 covers 9 bases. Germline V gene lookup returns CDR1 MNHEY and CDR2 SMNVEV (reference sequence). The CDR3 is 13 residues long. Losses at the gene ends were 4 bases for V and 4 bases for J; bases not matched to a gene: 2. CDR3 loop: CASSYRGQYEQYF. In DNA form, the CDR3 reads TGTGCCAGCAGTTACAGGGGGCAATACGAGCAGTACTTC.

The chain carries TRBV10-1 and TRBJ2-2; D not certain. CDR3 length equals 14 residues. CDR1 is WNHNN, CDR2 SYGVQD, per germline (reference sequence). Trimming pared 0 bases from V and 8 bases from J, leaving 10 bases between. CDR3 coding DNA: TGCGCCAGCAGTGAGTCGATTGGATCTGGGGAGCTGTTTTTT. Its protein product is CASSESIGSGELFF.

This chain connects TRBV10-1 to TRBJ1-5; 10 bases line up with TRBD1. The CDR3 extends over 15 amino acids. With V trimmed by 7 bases and J by 2 bases, 5 bases remained unmatched. Germline CDR1 and CDR2: WNHNN and SYGVQD (reference sequence). CDR3 in amino acids: CASIDRGPGNQPQHF. The DNA for the CDR3 is TGCGCCAGCATCGACAGGGGGCCGGGCAATCAGCCCCAGCATTTT.

The chain recombines TRBV6-5 with TRBJ1-2, with a weak D call TRBD1 (5 bases). Trimming removed 5 bases from V and 3 bases from J, with 16 bases in between. Germline values: CDR1 MNHEY, CDR2 SVGAGI. The CDR3 contains 15 residues. The CDR3 coding sequence is TGTGCCAGCAGTCCACTATCGGGAGGGGACTATGGCTACACCTTC. The encoded protein is CASSPLSGGDYGYTF.

This clone has more than one count but fewer than ten. A far larger clone is only one base removed, so a read error is likely. The chain carries TRBV2 and TRBJ2-2, with D perhaps TRBD1 (6 bases). The V end lost 2 bases, the J end lost 0 bases, and 16 bases lay between the germline ends. This CDR3 has 18 amino acids. Per the germline V gene, CDR1 is SNHLY and CDR2 is FYNNEI. As DNA, the CDR3 is TGTGCCAGCAGTGAAATTGGAGTGGGGGCAACGAACACCGGGGAGCTGTTTTTT. Amino acid sequence: CASSEIGVGATNTGELFF.

This clone was recorded a few times. V usage is TRBV7-3 and J usage is TRBJ1-5; D possibly corresponds to TRBD1 (5 bases). The CDR3 covers 18 residues. The V end lost 1 base, the J end lost 5 bases, and 21 bases lay between the germline ends. Germline CDR1 is SGHTA and CDR2 is FQGTGA. The CDR3 here is CASSLIGATFGDYQPQHF. Here the CDR3 DNA reads TGTGCCAGCAGCTTAATAGGGGCGACATTTGGGGATTATCAGCCCCAGCATTTT.

The rearrangement uses TRBV7-9 and TRBJ1-2; weak D call: TRBD1 (5 bases). The CDR3 extends over 14 amino acids. Trimming took 8 bases from V and 6 from J, leaving 19 bases between them. Germline V lookup: CDR1 SEHNR, CDR2 FQNEAQ (reference sequence). The CDR3 DNA reads as TGTGCCAGCGGGGGTGGGAGACCAAGGGATGGCTACACCTTC. Translated: CASGGGRPRDGYTF.

This chain connects TRBV13 to TRBJ1-1; no clear D gene. Germline CDR1 is PRHDT and CDR2 is FYEKMQ (reference sequence). The germline V and J ends were trimmed by 6 bases and 0 bases, with 5 bases remaining between them. CDR3 length equals 12 residues. CDR3 in DNA: TGTGCCAGCAGTATCTTGAACACTGAAGCTTTCTTT. This translates into CASSILNTEAFF.

The rearrangement links TRBV30 to TRBJ2-2, with D hard to call. The CDR3 is 12 residues long. Germline CDR1 reads GTSNPN; CDR2 reads SVGIG (reference sequence). Between the trimmed V and J ends, which lost 1 base and 3 bases, there was a span of 3 bases. The DNA for the CDR3 is TGTGCCTGGAGTGCCGACACCGGGGAGCTGTTTTTT. Translation gives CAWSADTGELFF.

The chain has TRBV4-1 and TRBJ1-3; D ambiguous. Germline CDR1 is MGHRA and CDR2 is YSYEKL. The CDR3 consists of 18 residues. With 1 base removed from V and 0 bases from J, the gap between germline ends came to 16 bases. The CDR3 reads CASSQAPQRRDSGNTIYF. CDR3 DNA sequence: TGCGCCAGCAGCCAAGCCCCGCAAAGACGGGACTCTGGAAACACCATATATTTT.

The rearrangement links TRBV5-4 to TRBJ2-2; 13 bases align to TRBD2. Looked up from germline, CDR1 is SGHNT and CDR2 is YYREEE (reference sequence). The CDR3 totals 16 residues. Trimming removed 4 bases from V and 7 bases from J; junction bases left unmatched: 7. CDR3 bases: TGTGCCAGCAGCCCGACTAGCGGGAGGACTGTCGGGGAGCTGTTTTTT. It codes for CASSPTSGRTVGELFF.

The gene calls are TRBV7-9 and TRBJ2-1; the match to TRBD1 covers 8 bases. The V segment lost 5 bases and the J segment 0 bases; nucleotides outside the gene matches: 6. Germline V gene sequence: CDR1 SEHNR, CDR2 FQNEAQ (reference sequence). The CDR3 sequence is 16 residues long. CDR3: CASSALGQDSYNEQFF. The CDR3 coding sequence is TGTGCCAGCAGCGCCTTGGGACAGGACTCCTACAATGAGCAGTTCTTC.

This chain joins TRBV28 and TRBJ2-1; D not certain. Germline V lookup: CDR1 MDHEN, CDR2 SYDVKM. The CDR3 spans 13 residues. The V gene lost 3 bases and the J gene lost 4 bases, with 7 bases spanning the gap. The CDR3 is CASSFELYNEQFF. DNA for the CDR3: TGTGCCAGCAGTTTTGAGCTTTACAATGAGCAGTTCTTC. Full variable domain (missing parts from reference TRBV28 and TRBJ2-1): DVKVTQSSRYLVKRTGEKVFLECVQDMDHENMFWYRQDPGLGLRLIYFSYDVKMKEKGDIPEGYSVSREKKERFSLILESASTNQTSMYLCASSFELYNEQFFGPGTRLTVL.

The gene calls are TRBV6-5 and TRBJ1-2, with TRBD1 matching over 8 bases. The germline V gene encodes CDR1 MNHEY and CDR2 SVGAGI. The CDR3 runs to 15 residues. After removal of 6 bases from V and 3 bases from J, the junction contained 9 bases not matched to a gene. The CDR3, as DNA: TGTGCCAGCAGGACGACAGGGGCACCGGACTATGGCTACACCTTC. Its protein is CASRTTGAPDYGYTF.